The clone carrying this TCR beta chain was picked up a small number of times. No antigen is known for it. Time point defined: sample taken at primary tumor resection. Whole RNA was taken from tumor, nontumor lung or frozen PBMC; it was then sequenced unsorted. Untreated early-stage non-small cell lung cancer patients, over 55 in total, were the donors. Per germline, CDR1 DFQATT and CDR2 SNEGSKA (reference sequence). This CDR3 has 14 residues. The V gene lost 7 bases and the J gene lost 3 bases, with 15 bases spanning the gap. In the library, each TCR cDNA molecule bore its own unique molecular identifier. Using its own MiXCR run on the 5' RACE reads, TCRdb lists one record per CDR3 protein. Of around 74,000 distinct CDR3 sequences listed, about an eighth are singletons. This sample is part of a study of spatial heterogeneity in lung cancer. About the research overall: Beta-chain sequences consistently outnumbered alpha-chain sequences in detection. Whole-study findings and limits: Ubiquitous expanded tumor TCRs appeared in blood more at resection than follow-up.

This chain connects TRBV20-1 to TRBJ1-4; D perhaps matches TRBD1 (6 bases). The clonotype originates from a male donor with early-stage non-small cell lung cancer. The sample here was PBMCs, taken at surgery. CDR3 residues: CSVLGGSPNEKLFF. The CDR3 nucleotides read TGCAGTGTCTTAGGGGGGAGTCCTAATGAAAAACTGTTTTTT.